This TCR beta chain came from a study of PD-1 blockade in classical Hodgkin lymphoma. Time point specified: newly diagnosed, previously untreated cHL patient sample. What served as comparison were PBMCs in newly diagnosed, untreated classical Hodgkin lymphoma. Only in-frame clones appear in the TCRdb table, and some are missing; sequencing was by immunoSEQ multiplex PCR. The sample includes fewer than 40,000 clones, 94% seen only once; the top ten take about 2.3%. Points on this clone: Its antigen remains unidentified.

Germline CDR1 is SGHTS and CDR2 is YDEGEE. The CDR3 sequence is 13 residues long. With 3 bases removed from V and 3 bases from J, the gap between germline ends came to 9 bases. Study conclusions and caveats: Why repertoires differed is undefined; disease activity or prior therapy possibly contributed. TCR diversity at baseline was reported to be reduced in newly diagnosed patients relative to healthy donors.

V and J are TRBV5-8 and TRBJ1-1, with no clear D. This TCR was recovered from a human donor with classical Hodgkin lymphoma. The specimen was peripheral blood mononuclear cells (PBMCs). CDR3 bases: TGTGCCAGCAGCTATGCCTGGGACACTGAAGCTTTCTTT. Translating it yields CASSYAWDTEAFF.